These T cell receptor beta chains were read from a single sample in a study of Ad26.COV2.S vaccination and SARS-CoV-2 variants. Repertoires were generated with immunoSEQ multiplex PCR, while TCRdb's copy carries only in-frame clones and drops some. The repertoire holds some 450,000 clones, with 90% as singletons. Sequenced here: peripheral blood, sampled in a trial of Ad26.COV2.S vaccine versus placebo. Source of these receptors: a person aged 18 to 59 who received the Ad26.COV2.S COVID-19 vaccine or a placebo. CDR3s include the opening cysteine and the closing phenylalanine or tryptophan. D genes are given only for firm matches. Size is omitted from some rows. Given values are once, few, many or a class for expanded clones.

V,size,J,length,D,CDR3,DNA
TRBV28,.,TRBJ2-3,13,.,CASSLPGSDTQYF,TGTGCCAGCAGTTTACCCGGGTCGGATACGCAGTATTTT
TRBV24-1,.,TRBJ1-4,13,.,CATSDTLNEKLFF,TGTGCCACCAGTGATACTTTGAATGAAAAACTGTTTTTT
TRBV19,.,TRBJ2-7,14,.,CASSRGLPNYEQYF,TGTGCCAGTAGCCGTGGACTACCTAACTACGAGCAGTACTTC
TRBV2,.,TRBJ2-4,20,TRBD2,CASKLRGAGEGWGPKNIQYF,TGTGCCAGCAAGCTACGTGGGGCGGGAGAAGGGTGGGGACCCAAAAACATTCAGTACTTC
TRBV7-2,.,TRBJ2-3,17,TRBD2,CASSISTGLGVTDTQYF,TGTGCCAGCAGCATTAGCACGGGACTAGGGGTCACAGATACGCAGTATTTT
TRBV10-3,.,TRBJ1-6,15,TRBD1,CAISEMTGWNSPLHF,TGTGCCATCAGTGAGATGACAGGGTGGAATTCACCCCTCCACTTT
TRBV6-2/TRBV6-3,.,TRBJ2-4,15,.,CASSYARTTKNIQYF,TGTGCCAGCAGTTACGCCCGGACTACCAAAAACATTCAGTACTTC
TRBV27,.,TRBJ2-6,19,.,CASCPITRTLRSGANVLTF,TGTGCCAGCTGTCCGATCACTCGGACACTCCGGAGTGGGGCCAACGTCCTGACTTTC
TRBV5-1,.,TRBJ2-1,15,TRBD1,CASSLRQGAHNEQFF,TGCGCCAGCAGCTTGCGGCAGGGGGCGCACAATGAGCAGTTCTTC
TRBV2,.,TRBJ1-3,15,.,CASSEARAPGNTIYF,TGTGCCAGCAGTGAGGCCAGGGCCCCTGGAAACACCATATATTTT
TRBV5-1,.,TRBJ2-3,14,TRBD2,CASSFMLAGNTQYF,TGCGCCAGCAGCTTTATGCTAGCGGGGAATACGCAGTATTTT
TRBV5-6,.,TRBJ2-5,12,.,CASSFLEKTQYF,TGTGCCAGCAGCTTTCTGGAAAAGACCCAGTACTTC
TRBV6-1,.,TRBJ1-2,15,.,CASSEWRDANYGYTF,TGTGCCAGCAGTGAATGGAGGGATGCCAACTATGGCTACACCTTC
TRBV29-1,.,TRBJ2-7,13,TRBD2,CSVLAGVKGEQYF,TGCAGCGTCTTAGCGGGAGTGAAGGGCGAGCAGTACTTC
TRBV7-9,.,TRBJ2-1,13,.,CASSLHLDNEQFF,TGTGCCAGCAGCTTACACTTAGACAATGAGCAGTTCTTC
TRBV12-2,.,TRBJ2-7,14,.,CASRWGLSGYEQYF,TGTGCAAGTCGCTGGGGACTTAGCGGATACGAGCAGTACTTC
TRBV7-7,.,TRBJ2-5,16,TRBD1,CASSLGHRGDQETQYF,TGTGCTAGCAGCTTAGGTCACAGGGGGGACCAAGAGACCCAGTACTTC
TRBV28,.,TRBJ1-5,16,TRBD1,CASMRTGVYSNQPQHF,TGTGCCAGCATGCGGACAGGGGTGTATAGCAATCAGCCCCAGCATTTT
TRBV6-2/TRBV6-3,.,TRBJ2-7,13,.,CASSYRTRYEQYF,TGTGCCAGCAGTTACCGCACCCGTTACGAGCAGTACTTC
TRBV5-1,.,TRBJ2-2,16,.,CASSLEGRVGTGELFF,TGCGCCAGCAGCTTGGAGGGCAGGGTAGGAACCGGGGAGCTGTTTTTT
TRBV11-3,once,TRBJ2-1,16,.,CASAIAASGSHNEQFF,TGTGCCAGCGCCATAGCCGCCAGCGGCTCTCACAATGAGCAGTTCTTC
TRBV5-5,many,TRBJ2-3,15,.,CASSLGVRQPDTQYF,TGTGCCAGCAGCTTAGGCGTCAGACAGCCAGATACGCAGTATTTT
TRBV5-1,.,TRBJ2-5,15,.,CASGVAGTAGETQYF,TGCGCCAGCGGGGTGGCGGGGACAGCGGGAGAGACCCAGTACTTC
TRBV5-1,.,TRBJ1-6,15,.,CASSLTASNNSPLHF,TGCGCCAGCAGCTTGACGGCTTCCAATAATTCACCCCTCCACTTT
TRBV4-3,.,TRBJ2-7,16,TRBD2,CASSQGVGLAAYEQYF,TGCGCCAGCAGCCAAGGGGTGGGACTAGCAGCCTACGAGCAGTACTTC
TRBV6-5,.,TRBJ2-7,15,.,CASRGPARRGYEQYF,TGTGCCAGCAGGGGTCCGGCGCGGCGCGGCTACGAGCAGTACTTC
TRBV7-8,.,TRBJ2-1,11,.,CASTEGYGQFF,TGTGCCAGCACCGAGGGATATGGGCAGTTCTTC
TRBV11-2,.,TRBJ2-1,14,TRBD2,CASSLARTSDQQFF,TGTGCCAGCAGCTTAGCCCGAACTAGCGACCAGCAGTTCTTC
TRBV4-1,.,TRBJ1-4,15,.,CASSQVTATNEKLFF,TGCGCCAGCAGCCAAGTTACTGCAACTAATGAAAAACTGTTTTTT
TRBV4-2,.,TRBJ1-2,15,TRBD1,CASSQDRGEGYGYTF,TGTGCCAGCAGCCAGGACAGGGGCGAGGGCTATGGCTACACCTTC
TRBV7-8,.,TRBJ2-1,16,TRBD2,CASSYQAGARYNEQFF,TGTGCCAGCAGCTACCAAGCGGGAGCAAGGTACAATGAGCAGTTCTTC
TRBV19,.,TRBJ2-2,12,.,CASSRFTGELFF,TGTGCCAGTAGTAGGTTCACCGGGGAGCTGTTTTTT